A selection of T cell receptor beta chains follows, all from one sample in a study of cytomegalovirus exposure and HLA in healthy donors. Sequencing was performed with immunoSEQ multiplex PCR; in TCRdb, only in-frame clones are kept and a portion is missing. Of around 150,000 clones listed, around four fifths are singletons. Input material: PBMCs. The receptor source for this set is a man between 18 and 29 years old in good health and CMV-seropositive. The CDR3 runs from the conserved cysteine through the conserved F or W. D genes are given only for firm matches. The listing skips clone size in some rows; elsewhere it reads once, few, many or a size class.

size | J | D | V | CDR3 | DNA
NA | TRBJ1-2 | NA | TRBV6-5 | CASSYARQNYGYTF | TGTGCCAGCAGTTACGCTCGCCAGAACTATGGCTACACCTTC
NA | TRBJ1-1 | NA | TRBV10-3 | CATKNTEAFF | TGTGCCACCAAGAACACTGAAGCTTTCTTT
NA | TRBJ2-7 | NA | TRBV7-2 | CASTPGLGRSYEQYF | TGTGCCAGCACCCCCGGTCTGGGTAGGAGTTACGAGCAGTACTTC
NA | TRBJ2-3 | NA | TRBV29-1 | CSAGLVGGLTDTQYF | TGCAGCGCCGGACTAGTGGGGGGGCTCACAGATACGCAGTATTTT
NA | TRBJ1-1 | NA | TRBV29-1 | CSVLGYRMNTEAFF | TGCAGCGTTTTGGGCTACCGCATGAACACTGAAGCTTTCTTT
NA | TRBJ2-7 | NA | TRBV7-9 | CASSLKYGSVYEQYF | TGTGCCAGCAGCTTAAAGTATGGTAGCGTATACGAGCAGTACTTC
NA | TRBJ2-7 | TRBD2 | TRBV7-9 | CASSEGLGPEQYF | TGTGCCAGCAGCGAAGGACTAGGGCCCGAGCAGTACTTC
NA | TRBJ2-1 | TRBD2 | TRBV27 | CASSPTRASGVNDEQFF | TGTGCCAGCAGTCCGACCAGGGCTAGCGGGGTTAACGATGAGCAGTTCTTC
NA | TRBJ2-7 | TRBD2 | TRBV11-3 | CASSSGLVGYHEQYF | TGTGCCAGCAGCTCAGGACTAGTGGGGTATCACGAGCAGTACTTC
NA | TRBJ1-6 | TRBD1 | TRBV4-1 | CASSQGDSQSPLHF | TGCGCCAGCAGCCAAGGGGACAGTCAGTCACCCCTCCACTTT
few | TRBJ2-1 | NA | TRBV29-1 | CSVEAGSNNEQFF | TGCAGCGTTGAGGCAGGGTCCAACAATGAGCAGTTCTTC
few | TRBJ1-5 | TRBD1 | TRBV29-1 | CSVVTGDSVGPQHF | TGCAGCGTTGTTACAGGGGACTCGGTGGGGCCCCAGCATTTT
NA | TRBJ2-1 | NA | TRBV30 | CAWQWANGQFF | TGTGCCTGGCAATGGGCAAATGGGCAGTTCTTC
NA | TRBJ2-1 | NA | TRBV6-5 | CASSYRQGNPFF | TGTGCCAGCAGTTACCGCCAGGGGAATCCGTTCTTC
NA | TRBJ2-3 | NA | TRBV2 | CASIILSGDLTDTQYF | TGTGCCAGCATTATCTTGTCGGGGGACCTCACAGATACGCAGTATTTT
NA | TRBJ2-5 | NA | TRBV7-9 | CASSLLQEETQYF | TGTGCCAGCAGCTTACTCCAGGAAGAGACCCAGTACTTC
NA | TRBJ1-5 | TRBD1 | TRBV10-3 | CAISESGQGDQPQHF | TGTGCCATCAGTGAGTCCGGACAGGGAGATCAGCCCCAGCATTTT
NA | TRBJ1-4 | NA | TRBV6-1 | CASISGDTYEKLFF | TGTGCCAGCATCTCTGGGGACACCTATGAAAAACTGTTTTTT
NA | TRBJ2-3 | NA | TRBV5-1 | CASSLGSGLSTDTQYF | TGCGCCAGCAGCTTGGGCAGCGGACTTAGCACAGATACGCAGTATTTT
NA | TRBJ2-1 | TRBD1 | TRBV5-1 | CASSFGGTGVLVWFF | TGCGCCAGCAGCTTTGGCGGGACAGGGGTCTTGGTATGGTTCTTC
NA | TRBJ2-7 | TRBD1 | TRBV6-1 | CASSEETGNSYEQYF | TGTGCCAGCAGTGAAGAGACAGGGAACTCCTACGAGCAGTACTTC
NA | TRBJ1-2 | NA | TRBV7-9 | CASSLETGGSQNYGYTF | TGTGCCAGCAGCTTAGAGACAGGCGGCTCACAAAACTATGGCTACACCTTC
NA | TRBJ2-7 | TRBD2 | TRBV10-3 | CAISSGTSGYEQYF | TGTGCCATCAGTTCCGGGACTAGCGGGTACGAGCAGTACTTC
NA | TRBJ2-2 | NA | TRBV5-8 | CATTGIGTGELFF | TGTGCCACCACGGGGATTGGCACCGGGGAGCTGTTTTTT
NA | TRBJ1-3 | NA | TRBV10-3 | CAISNRWDTSGNTIYF | TGTGCCATCAGTAACCGGTGGGACACCTCTGGAAACACCATATATTTT
few | TRBJ2-5 | NA | TRBV5-4 | CAWGVVTQYF | TGTGCCTGGGGGGTGGTGACCCAGTACTTC
few | TRBJ1-1 | NA | TRBV5-6 | CASSLGWSPITEAFF | TGTGCCAGCAGCTTGGGGTGGAGCCCGATCACTGAAGCTTTCTTT
NA | TRBJ2-7 | NA | TRBV5-1 | CASSLGSIVGSDYEQYF | TGCGCCAGCAGCTTGGGGTCAATCGTGGGCTCCGACTACGAGCAGTACTTC
NA | TRBJ2-7 | NA | TRBV9 | CASSETPGTYEQYF | TGTGCCAGCAGCGAGACCCCGGGAACATACGAGCAGTACTTC
NA | TRBJ2-4 | TRBD2 | TRBV2 | CASSPTLPREVIQYF | TGTGCCAGCAGTCCAACACTACCCCGGGAGGTCATTCAGTACTTC
few | TRBJ2-7 | TRBD2 | TRBV6-5 | CASSQTSGGSYEQYF | TGTGCCAGCAGTCAAACTAGCGGGGGGTCCTACGAGCAGTACTTC
NA | TRBJ2-5 | TRBD1 | TRBV5-1 | CASTPTWDRGGWETQYF | TGCGCCAGCACACCGACCTGGGACAGGGGTGGATGGGAGACCCAGTACTTC
once | TRBJ2-7 | TRBD1 | TRBV7-6 | CASSLGTGSYEQYF | TGTGCCAGCAGCTTAGGGACAGGGAGCTACGAGCAGTACTTC
NA | TRBJ2-2 | NA | TRBV27 | CASSLGRNTGELFF | TGTGCCAGCAGTTTGGGCAGAAACACCGGGGAGCTGTTTTTT
NA | TRBJ2-2 | TRBD1 | TRBV28 | CASSDPGTGYAGELFF | TGTGCCAGCAGTGACCCCGGGACAGGGTATGCCGGGGAGCTGTTTTTT
NA | TRBJ1-2 | TRBD1 | TRBV18 | CASSPGTGGYTF | TGTGCCAGCTCACCAGGGACAGGAGGCTACACCTTC
NA | TRBJ2-7 | NA | TRBV4-3 | CASSQDREGAYEQYF | TGCGCCAGCAGCCAAGACAGGGAGGGGGCCTACGAGCAGTACTTC
NA | TRBJ2-1 | NA | TRBV7-9 | CASSSRLVGGPINEQFF | TGTGCCAGCAGCTCGCGGTTAGTGGGGGGGCCAATCAATGAGCAGTTCTTC
once | TRBJ2-5 | NA | TRBV9 | CASSDPLVGGQETQYF | TGTGCCAGCAGCGATCCTTTAGTGGGGGGGCAGGAGACCCAGTACTTC
NA | TRBJ1-1 | NA | TRBV7-2 | CASSLGTLAAAFF | TGTGCCAGCAGCTTAGGGACCCTAGCTGCAGCTTTCTTT
NA | TRBJ1-2 | TRBD1 | TRBV6-5 | CASSYRGGDGYTF | TGTGCCAGCAGTTACCGAGGGGGCGATGGCTACACCTTC
NA | TRBJ1-1 | NA | TRBV10-1 | CASSESKEANTEAFF | TGCGCCAGCAGTGAGTCGAAAGAGGCGAACACTGAAGCTTTCTTT
NA | TRBJ2-3 | NA | TRBV7-3 | CASSRTSGGAADTQYF | TGTGCCAGCAGCCGGACTAGTGGGGGGGCCGCAGATACGCAGTATTTT
NA | TRBJ1-4 | NA | TRBV28 | CASSLAGTSDEKLFF | TGTGCCAGCAGTCTAGCTGGGACTTCGGACGAAAAACTGTTTTTT
NA | TRBJ1-1 | TRBD1 | TRBV14 | CASSQTGTGTVEAFF | TGTGCCAGCAGCCAGACGGGGACCGGGACAGTTGAAGCTTTCTTT
NA | TRBJ1-3 | TRBD1 | TRBV7-9 | CASSLQGGSGNTIYF | TGTGCCAGCAGCTTACAGGGGGGCTCTGGAAACACCATATATTTT
NA | TRBJ2-7 | TRBD2 | TRBV7-2 | CASNPTSGSNEQYF | TGTGCCAGCAACCCTACTAGCGGGAGCAACGAGCAGTACTTC
NA | TRBJ2-1 | TRBD2 | TRBV2 | CASSVGGRGNEQFF | TGTGCCAGCAGTGTGGGCGGGAGGGGCAATGAGCAGTTCTTC
NA | TRBJ2-7 | NA | TRBV9 | CASSVGAAPYEQYF | TGTGCCAGCAGCGTAGGAGCCGCGCCCTACGAGCAGTACTTC
NA | TRBJ2-2 | NA | TRBV5-1 | CASSSQGAGAGELFF | TGCGCCAGCAGCTCGCAGGGGGCGGGGGCCGGGGAGCTGTTTTTT
NA | TRBJ2-7 | TRBD1 | TRBV6-6 | CASRRYPGQESYEQYF | TGTGCCAGCAGGCGATACCCGGGACAGGAGTCCTACGAGCAGTACTTC
NA | TRBJ1-2 | TRBD1 | TRBV5-1 | CASRSGTDYGYTF | TGCGCCAGCAGGTCCGGGACAGACTATGGCTACACCTTC